A single sample gave rise to the 3 T cell receptor beta chains below, sequenced in a study of PD-1 blockade in classical Hodgkin lymphoma. After autologous stem cell transplantation all patients relapsed, and prior brentuximab vedotin exposure differed between cohorts. Only in-frame clones appear in the TCRdb table, and some are missing; sequencing was by immunoSEQ multiplex PCR. The table includes roughly 100,000 clones, more than 85% detected once. The sequencing used peripheral blood mononuclear cells (PBMCs), collected before the second cycle of nivolumab. Source of these receptors: a human donor with classical Hodgkin lymphoma.

V usage is TRBV2 and J usage is TRBJ2-7, with 9 bases identical to TRBD1. The germline CDR1 and CDR2 sequences are SNHLY and FYNNEI. The CDR3 spans 15 residues. V dropped 4 bases and J dropped 3; count of bases not matched to a gene: 7. CDR3 coding DNA: TGTGCCAGCAGTGCGCTACAGGGGGCTAACTACGAGCAGTACTTC. Translating gives CASSALQGANYEQYF.

This chain uses TRBV10-3 with TRBJ1-6; tentative D call: TRBD1 (5 bases). V was clipped by 10 bases and J by 7 bases, with 14 bases between them. The germline gives CDR1 ENHRY, CDR2 SYGVKD. The CDR3 is 13 residues long. Here the CDR3 DNA reads TGTGCCAACCGACAGACGACAAATTCACCCCTCCACTTT. Its protein product is CANRQTTNSPLHF.

V usage is TRBV11-3 and J usage is TRBJ2-3, with TRBD1 identical over 7 bases. The CDR3 extends over 14 amino acids. Germline V gives CDR1 SGHNT, CDR2 YENEEA. Trimming cost V 4 bases and J 8 bases; bases outside gene matches: 9. CDR3 DNA: TGTGCCAGCAGCTCACGACAGGGTTCCTCTACGCAGTATTTT. Protein sequence: CASSSRQGSSTQYF.